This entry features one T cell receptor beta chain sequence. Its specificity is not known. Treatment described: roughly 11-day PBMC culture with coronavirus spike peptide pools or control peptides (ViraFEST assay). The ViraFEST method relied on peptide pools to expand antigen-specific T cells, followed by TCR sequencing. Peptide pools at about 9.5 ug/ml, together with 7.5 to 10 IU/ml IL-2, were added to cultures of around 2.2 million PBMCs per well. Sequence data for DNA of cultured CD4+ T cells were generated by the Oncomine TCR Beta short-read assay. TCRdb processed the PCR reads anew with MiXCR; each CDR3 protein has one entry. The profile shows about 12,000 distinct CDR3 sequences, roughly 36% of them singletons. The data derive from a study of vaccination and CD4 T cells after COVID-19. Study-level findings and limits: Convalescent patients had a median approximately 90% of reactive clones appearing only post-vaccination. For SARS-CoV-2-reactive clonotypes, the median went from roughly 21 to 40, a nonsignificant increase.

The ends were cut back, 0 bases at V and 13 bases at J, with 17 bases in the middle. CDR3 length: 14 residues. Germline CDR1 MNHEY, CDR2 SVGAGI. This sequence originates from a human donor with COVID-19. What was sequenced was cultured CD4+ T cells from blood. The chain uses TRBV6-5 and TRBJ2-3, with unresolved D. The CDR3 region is CASSYSNLAGSEYF. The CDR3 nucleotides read TGTGCCAGCAGTTACTCGAATTTGGCAGGATCGGAGTATTTT.